One and the same sample provided the 17 T cell receptor beta chains below, sequenced in a study of blood T cell repertoires in COVID-19. Generated by immunoSEQ multiplex PCR, the TCRdb table keeps only in-frame clones and is missing some. This table holds roughly 18,000 clones, about 88% found once. Specimen: peripheral blood. All receptors come from a man aged 35 to 55 with active COVID-19.

V is TRBV7-2 and J is TRBJ1-2; D may be TRBD1 (5 bases). Trimming removed 3 bases at V and 5 bases at J, with 13 bases between. CDR3 length equals 14 residues. Germline CDR1 and CDR2: SGHTA and FQGNSA. The CDR3 region is CASSFLPGLYGYTF. The DNA of the CDR3 is TGTGCCAGCAGCTTCCTCCCAGGGTTGTATGGCTACACCTTC.

This clone was detected once. The V gene is TRBV4-3, the J gene TRBJ2-3; D is possibly TRBD1 (6 bases). Germline lookup yields CDR1 LGHNA and CDR2 YSLEER. This CDR3 is 16 amino acids long. V was pared by 1 base and J by 4 bases, with 15 bases between. This CDR3 is CASSQARQGKADTQYF. CDR3 in DNA: TGCGCCAGCAGCCAAGCCCGCCAGGGGAAGGCAGATACGCAGTATTTT.

The rearrangement joins TRBV11-2 to TRBJ2-5; the match to TRBD1 covers 8 bases. J was trimmed by 5 bases and V by 0 bases; bases with no gene match: 5. Germline V gene sequence: CDR1 SGHAT, CDR2 FQNNGV. The CDR3 sequence is 15 residues long. CDR3 sequence reads: CASSLDSGGWETQYF. The CDR3 DNA is TGTGCCAGCAGCTTAGATTCAGGGGGCTGGGAGACCCAGTACTTC. The variable domain in full, with the rest retrieved from reference TRBV11-2 and TRBJ2-5, is EAGVAQSPRYKIIEKRQSVAFWCNPISGHATLYWYQQILGQGPKLLIQFQNNGVVDDSQLPKDRFSAERLKGVDSTLKIQPAKLEDSAVYLCASSLDSGGWETQYFGPGTRLLVL.

The chain employs TRBV28 and TRBJ2-7, with D uncertain. Trimming removed 3 bases at V and 6 bases at J, with 9 bases between. Germline assignment: CDR1 MDHEN and CDR2 SYDVKM. The CDR3 is made up of 12 amino acids. The CDR3 here is CASSLNYGEQYF. CDR3 nucleotides: TGTGCCAGCAGTTTGAACTACGGCGAGCAGTACTTC.

The rearrangement links TRBV19 to TRBJ2-2, with a weak D call TRBD2 (5 bases). Germline V gene sequence: CDR1 LNHDA, CDR2 SQIVND (reference sequence). Trimming stripped 2 bases from V and 6 bases from J, with 10 bases between. The CDR3 is made up of 14 amino acids. The CDR3 bases are TGTGCCAGTAGTATAACAGCGGCCCCCGGGGAGCTGTTTTTT. The encoded protein is CASSITAAPGELFF.

The chain's CDR3 is CASSSSGGNYGYTF. The CDR3 bases are TGTGCCAGCAGCTCGTCGGGGGGTAACTATGGCTACACCTTC. V is TRBV5-4 and J is TRBJ1-2, with D possibly matching TRBD1 (5 bases). CDR1 SGHNT and CDR2 YYREEE come from the germline V gene (reference sequence). The ends were cut back, 3 bases at V and 1 base at J, with 10 bases in the middle. This CDR3 contains 14 residues.

The rearrangement joins TRBV6-5 to TRBJ1-5; D is unclear. From germline, CDR1 is MNHEY and CDR2 SVGAGI. V lost 6 bases to trimming and J lost 5 bases, with 11 bases between them. This CDR3 comprises 13 residues. CDR3 DNA sequence: TGTGCCAGCAGGGGGAGCCACTATCAGCCCCAGCATTTT. Amino acids: CASRGSHYQPQHF.

The chain has TRBV2 and TRBJ2-2; D is possibly TRBD2 (6 bases). CDR1 is SNHLY and CDR2 is FYNNEI in the germline V gene. Trimming cost V 6 bases and J 2 bases, with 13 bases left between them. This CDR3 comprises 15 residues. In nucleotides, the CDR3 is TGTGCCAGCAGGGGGACTTTATTAAACACCGGGGAGCTGTTTTTT. Translating gives CASRGTLLNTGELFF.

The chain employs TRBV11-2 and TRBJ2-2; 8 nucleotides agree with TRBD2. CDR1 is SGHAT and CDR2 is FQNNGV in the germline V gene. V was pared by 1 base and J by 5 bases, with 3 bases of the junction left unmatched. This CDR3 is 15 amino acids long. The CDR3 loop reads CASSLVPSGTGELFF. CDR3 nucleotide sequence: TGTGCCAGCAGCTTAGTTCCTAGCGGGACCGGGGAGCTGTTTTTT.

V and J are TRBV13 and TRBJ2-7; TRBD2 matches at 9 bases. The CDR3 loop spans 14 amino acids. The germline V gene has CDR1 PRHDT and CDR2 FYEKMQ (reference sequence). The J segment lost 0 bases and the V segment lost 3 bases, leaving 0 bases of the junction unmatched. This CDR3 reads CASSFSGSSYEQYF. CDR3 nucleotides: TGTGCCAGCAGCTTTAGCGGGAGCTCCTACGAGCAGTACTTC.

The V gene is TRBV4-3, the J gene TRBJ2-7; 7 positions match TRBD2. This CDR3 contains 14 residues. Unmatched junction bases numbered 8, after V lost 7 bases and J lost 2 bases. Germline lookup yields CDR1 LGHNA and CDR2 YSLEER. The CDR3, as DNA: TGCGCCAGCACCTCAGGACTAGGCGCCTACGAGCAGTACTTC. This codes for CASTSGLGAYEQYF.

The gene calls are TRBV6-2 or TRBV6-3 and TRBJ2-1, with a possible D match to TRBD1 (5 bases). CDR3 length: 14 amino acids. The germline V and J ends were trimmed by 2 bases and 7 bases, with 12 bases remaining between them. Germline CDR1 and CDR2: MNHEY and SVGEGT. CDR3 amino acids: CASSYPSPGNEQFF. The CDR3, as DNA: TGTGCCAGCAGTTACCCGTCCCCAGGGAATGAGCAGTTCTTC.

The chain recombines TRBV4-3 with TRBJ2-7, with D maybe TRBD1 (5 bases). The V gene's germline CDR1 is LGHNA and CDR2 YSLEER. The length of the CDR3 is 14 residues. The V gene lost 4 bases and the J gene lost 0 bases, with 10 bases spanning the gap. The CDR3: CASSLTDTSYEQYF. In DNA, the CDR3 is TGCGCCAGCAGCCTCACGGACACCTCCTACGAGCAGTACTTC.

This chain joins TRBV10-1 and TRBJ2-6; 12 positions match TRBD1. V shed 0 bases, J shed 2 bases, and the junction held 8 bases outside the gene matches. There are 20 residues in the CDR3. Per germline, CDR1 WNHNN and CDR2 SYGVQD (reference sequence). The CDR3 region has the DNA TGCGCCAGCAGTGAGTCGCTTTTTGGGACAGGGGGCGCTGGGGCCAACGTCCTGACTTTC. It encodes CASSESLFGTGGAGANVLTF.

This rearrangement joins TRBV5-4 to TRBJ2-1; 7 nucleotides align to TRBD1. This CDR3 has 16 amino acids. The V and J ends lost 4 bases and 7 bases, in that order; junction bases with no gene match: 14. Germline loops: CDR1 SGHNT, CDR2 YYREEE (reference sequence). The CDR3 region has the DNA TGTGCCAGCAGCCCCTTCGTTGACAGGGCCCGAAATGAGCAGTTCTTC. The encoded protein is CASSPFVDRARNEQFF.

This sequence joins TRBV2 and TRBJ1-1; TRBD1 is a possible D gene (5 bases). CDR1 and CDR2 from the germline V gene are SNHLY and FYNNEI. V was shortened by 6 bases and J by 4 bases, with 9 bases between the two germline ends. The CDR3 spans 12 residues. The CDR3 sequence: CASRERGTEAFF. The CDR3 DNA sequence: TGTGCCAGCAGGGAAAGGGGCACTGAAGCTTTCTTT.

The CDR3 DNA follows: TGTGCCTCAAGGTGGGACAACACAGATACGCAGTATTTT. Amino acids: CASRWDNTDTQYF. The chain joins TRBV12-3 or TRBV12-4 to TRBJ2-3, with D perhaps matching TRBD1 (6 bases). This CDR3 spans 13 amino acids. Trimming left V 11 bases short and J 2 bases short, with 14 bases between.